Each of the 23 T cell receptor beta chains below was sequenced from the same sample in a study of blood T cell repertoires in COVID-19. The data were produced by immunoSEQ multiplex PCR, yet TCRdb's version contains in-frame clones alone and is incomplete. The sample yields about 51,000 clones, approximately 90% seen once. Sequencing used peripheral blood. These receptor sequences come from a man aged 45 to 65 with acute or convalescent COVID-19.

The chain links TRBV29-1 to TRBJ2-7; D may be TRBD2 (6 bases). The ends were cut back, 5 bases at V and 8 bases at J, with 22 bases in the middle. The germline CDR1 and CDR2 sequences are SQVTM and ANQGSEA. This CDR3 is built from 14 residues. In DNA, the CDR3 is TGCAGCGTTCTAGACACTAGCCGCTTTTTTCAGCAGTACTTC. Protein product: CSVLDTSRFFQQYF.

This chain links TRBV6-5 with TRBJ2-1; 11 nucleotides agree with TRBD2. Per the germline V gene, CDR1 is MNHEY and CDR2 is SVGAGI. CDR3 length: 15 amino acids. V lost 6 bases to trimming and J lost 11 bases; unmatched junction nucleotides: 12. CDR3 residues: CASRGTSGGFLKQFF. The CDR3, as DNA: TGTGCCAGCAGGGGCACTAGCGGGGGTTTTCTTAAGCAGTTCTTC.

This clone was recorded once. The CDR3 reads CATSPGQGGETQYF. CDR3 bases: TGTGCCACCAGCCCCGGACAGGGGGGCGAGACCCAGTACTTC. V is TRBV24-1 and J is TRBJ2-5; 10 nucleotides agree with TRBD1. The CDR3 has 14 amino acids. Germline CDR1 and CDR2: KGHDR and SFDVKD. J was trimmed by 5 bases and V by 7 bases; bases with no gene match: 6.

V gene TRBV19 combines with J gene TRBJ1-6, with D perhaps TRBD1 (5 bases). The germline V gene encodes CDR1 LNHDA and CDR2 SQIVND (reference sequence). There are 14 residues in the CDR3. V was clipped by 6 bases and J by 9 bases, with 15 bases between them. In nucleotides, the CDR3 is TGTGCCAGTAGCCGCCGGGACTTGCGTTCACCCCTCCACTTT. Translation: CASSRRDLRSPLHF.

The gene calls are TRBV5-1 and TRBJ2-7; D possibly corresponds to TRBD1 (6 bases). The CDR3 length is 13 residues. Germline CDR1 and CDR2: SGHRS and YFSETQ. Trimming took off 4 bases at V and 6 bases at J, with 14 bases between the two ends. The CDR3 spells CASSLDPRGEQYF. CDR3 nucleotides: TGCGCCAGCAGCCTTGACCCCAGGGGCGAGCAGTACTTC. The variable domain in full, completed from reference TRBV5-1 and TRBJ2-7, reads KAGVTQTPRYLIKTRGQQVTLSCSPISGHRSVSWYQQTPGQGLQFLFEYFSETQRNKGNFPGRFSGRQFSNSRSEMNVSTLELGDSALYLCASSLDPRGEQYFGPGTRLTVT.

This rearrangement joins TRBV2 to TRBJ1-2; the match to TRBD1 covers 11 bases. Germline lookup yields CDR1 SNHLY and CDR2 FYNNEI. The CDR3 has 15 residues. J gave up 3 bases and V 6 bases, and 6 bases lay outside the gene matches. Here the CDR3 reads CASRGTGQGDYGYTF. DNA for the CDR3: TGTGCCAGCAGGGGTACGGGACAGGGGGACTATGGCTACACCTTC.

The chain links TRBV18 to TRBJ2-1, with 7 bases fitting TRBD2. This CDR3 has 14 residues. Trimming at V came to 0 bases and at J to 7 bases, leaving 3 bases not matched to a gene. CDR1 and CDR2 from the germline V gene are KGHSH and LQKENI. CDR3 loop: CASSPPTSRNEQFF. The CDR3 region has the DNA TGTGCCAGCTCACCACCGACTAGCAGGAATGAGCAGTTCTTC. Full variable domain (rest looked up from reference TRBV18 and TRBJ2-1): NAGVMQNPRHLVRRRGQEARLRCSPMKGHSHVYWYRQLPEEGLKFMVYLQKENIIDESGMPKERFSAEFPKEGPSILRIQQVVRGDSAAYFCASSPPTSRNEQFFGPGTRLTVL.

This clone was detected only once. This sequence joins TRBV19 and TRBJ1-5; TRBD1 agrees at 9 bases. The CDR3 is 14 amino acids. Germline V gene lookup returns CDR1 LNHDA and CDR2 SQIVND (reference sequence). The V and J ends lost 7 bases and 7 bases, in that order; junction bases with no gene match: 8. The CDR3 here is CASKLTGGAQPQHF. CDR3 in DNA: TGTGCCAGTAAGCTAACAGGGGGCGCCCAGCCCCAGCATTTT. Full variable domain (outside the CDR3, taken from reference TRBV19 and TRBJ1-5): DGGITQSPKYLFRKEGQNVTLSCEQNLNHDAMYWYRQDPGQGLRLIYYSQIVNDFQKGDIAEGYSVSREKKESFPLTVTSAQKNPTAFYLCASKLTGGAQPQHFGDGTRLSIL.

The chain joins TRBV5-1 to TRBJ2-1; no firm D call. The CDR3 loop spans 13 amino acids. CDR1 and CDR2 (germline): SGHRS, YFSETQ. V was cut by 4 bases and J by 9 bases, with 14 bases left in between. The CDR3 DNA reads as TGCGCCAGCAGCCACACCACCGCAGTTGAGCAGTTCTTC. Amino acids: CASSHTTAVEQFF.

Here the CDR3 DNA reads TGTGCCAGCAGAACACAACAGGCTTACTCCTACGAGCAGTACTTC. This sequence encodes CASRTQQAYSYEQYF. The rearrangement joins TRBV6-5 to TRBJ2-7, with D perhaps matching TRBD1 (5 bases). CDR1 MNHEY and CDR2 SVGAGI come from the germline V gene. Between the trimmed V and J ends, which lost 6 bases and 0 bases, there was a span of 15 bases. The CDR3 is 15 residues long.

The rearrangement links TRBV5-6 to TRBJ1-4; D is possibly TRBD1 (5 bases). From germline, CDR1 is SGHDT and CDR2 YYEEEE. Trimming removed 1 base from V and 8 bases from J, with 12 bases in between. This CDR3 region has 14 residues. The CDR3 spells CASSLWGFDEKLFF. The CDR3 DNA reads as TGTGCCAGCAGCTTGTGGGGCTTTGACGAAAAACTGTTTTTT.

This clone appeared once. The rearrangement links TRBV27 to TRBJ1-5, with no clear D. The length of the CDR3 is 17 residues. The V end lost 6 bases, the J end lost 0 bases, and 18 bases lay between the germline ends. Germline CDR1 and CDR2: MNHEY and SMNVEV (reference sequence). The CDR3 nucleotides are TGTGCCAGCAGAATTCAATCGAAGGGAGATAGCAATCAGCCCCAGCATTTT. Encoded protein: CASRIQSKGDSNQPQHF.

The chain uses TRBV5-1 and TRBJ2-2; 8 bases align to TRBD2. J lost 4 bases, V lost 4 bases, and 6 bases had no gene match. CDR1 SGHRS and CDR2 YFSETQ come from the germline V gene. The CDR3 length is 15 residues. CDR3 loop: CASSPGGASTGELFF. CDR3 nucleotides: TGCGCCAGCAGCCCCGGGGGGGCCAGCACCGGGGAGCTGTTTTTT.

The gene calls are TRBV19 and TRBJ2-3, with TRBD2 identical over 13 bases. The CDR3 is 16 residues long. The trim removed 6 bases at V and 3 bases at J, leaving 6 bases unmatched. Germline CDR1 reads LNHDA; CDR2 reads SQIVND (reference sequence). CDR3 sequence reads: CASSRRGLAGTDTQYF. The CDR3 region has the DNA TGTGCCAGTAGCCGGAGGGGACTAGCGGGGACAGATACGCAGTATTTT.

The chain combines TRBV7-3 with TRBJ2-3; D possibly corresponds to TRBD1 (5 bases). Trimming cost V 0 bases and J 0 bases, with 16 bases left between them. From germline, CDR1 is SGHTA and CDR2 FQGTGA. The CDR3 extends over 18 amino acids. In DNA form, the CDR3 reads TGTGCCAGCAGCTTAACTGGGCGTGGGGCGACAAGCACAGATACGCAGTATTTT. Its translation is CASSLTGRGATSTDTQYF.

V gene TRBV28 combines with J gene TRBJ2-7; D uncertain. CDR3 length: 13 amino acids. The V and J ends lost 3 bases and 1 base respectively, with 7 bases between them. In germline, CDR1 is MDHEN, CDR2 SYDVKM. This chain's CDR3 is CASSFGRSYEQYF. The CDR3 DNA sequence: TGTGCCAGCAGTTTTGGGCGTTCCTACGAGCAGTACTTC.

This clone was observed a few times. This chain connects TRBV28 to TRBJ2-7, with a tentative D call TRBD1 (6 bases). This CDR3 comprises 13 residues. Deletions cut 3 bases from V and 9 bases from J, with 15 bases between. Germline V gene lookup returns CDR1 MDHEN and CDR2 SYDVKM. CDR3 in amino acids: CASSFNRASGQYF. The CDR3 coding sequence is TGTGCCAGCAGTTTTAACAGGGCCTCCGGGCAGTACTTC.

The chain carries TRBV7-8 and TRBJ1-5; D is perhaps TRBD1 (5 bases). Germline V gene sequence: CDR1 SGHVS, CDR2 FQNEAQ. The length of the CDR3 is 17 residues. V was shortened by 1 base and J by 4 bases, with 17 bases between the two germline ends. CDR3 sequence (DNA): TGTGCCAGCAGCTTAGTCGTCAGGGTGGTACCTAATCAGCCCCAGCATTTT. It is translated as CASSLVVRVVPNQPQHF.

This clone showed up just once. The chain is built from TRBV2 and TRBJ1-4; a possible D gene is TRBD1 (5 bases). The CDR3 totals 14 residues. The V and J ends lost 6 bases and 2 bases respectively, with 10 bases between them. CDR1 is SNHLY and CDR2 is FYNNEI in the germline V gene. The CDR3 loop is CASRAGPTNEKLFF. The CDR3 DNA reads as TGTGCCAGCAGGGCAGGGCCGACTAATGAAAAACTGTTTTTT.

This clone appeared once. The V gene is TRBV6-5, the J gene TRBJ2-5; 10 positions agree with TRBD1. V lost 2 bases to trimming and J lost 6 bases; unmatched junction nucleotides: 6. CDR3 length: 15 amino acids. CDR1 and CDR2 (germline): MNHEY, SVGAGI. The CDR3 bases are TGTGCCAGCAGTTACCACCGGGACAGGGGAAAGACCCAGTACTTC. Residues: CASSYHRDRGKTQYF.

The chain has TRBV2 and TRBJ2-7; 11 bases line up with TRBD2. The CDR3 consists of 15 residues. In germline, CDR1 is SNHLY, CDR2 FYNNEI. V shed 6 bases and J 1 base; nucleotides not matched to a gene: 5. CDR3 in DNA: TGTGCCAGCAGAACGACTAGCGGGGCGTCCTACGAGCAGTACTTC. Amino acids: CASRTTSGASYEQYF.

The chain couples TRBV27 to TRBJ2-5, with D perhaps matching TRBD2 (6 bases). CDR3 length equals 21 residues. With 0 bases removed from V and 0 bases from J, the gap between germline ends came to 26 bases. Germline CDR1 MNHEY, CDR2 SMNVEV (reference sequence). The chain's CDR3 is CASSLSRTGKWAGPNQETQYF. The CDR3 region has the DNA TGTGCCAGCAGTTTATCGCGTACGGGGAAGTGGGCGGGACCAAACCAAGAGACCCAGTACTTC.

This CDR3 is CASSQDGGPANEKLFF. The CDR3 coding sequence is TGCGCCAGCAGCCAAGACGGGGGACCGGCTAATGAAAAACTGTTTTTT. V is TRBV4-1 and J is TRBJ1-4, with D tentatively TRBD1 (5 bases). V shed 0 bases and J shed 3 bases, with 11 bases lying between them. Germline values: CDR1 MGHRA, CDR2 YSYEKL. This CDR3 is 16 amino acids long.